The entry below describes one T cell receptor beta chain. This record comes from a study of T-cell reconstitution after alpha-beta-depleted transplantation in children. This CDR3 comprises 17 residues. V lost 2 bases to trimming and J lost 1 base; unmatched junction nucleotides: 9. Construction of the TCRbeta library involved unique molecular identifiers. TCRdb used MiXCR to reprocess the PCR reads, holding one entry per CDR3 protein. The sample yields some 640,000 distinct CDR3 sequences, around 16% seen once. The sequence was obtained from a human donor who donated a stem cell graft to a child with acute myeloid leukemia. This sample comprised PBMCs from the stem cell graft donor, obtained from the stem cell graft. This chain connects TRBV12-3 or TRBV12-4 to TRBJ2-7; 9 nucleotides align to TRBD2. The CDR3 DNA reads as TGTGCCAGCAGTTTACAGGCTAGCGGGACCAAATCCTACGAGCAGTACTTC. It is translated as CASSLQASGTKSYEQYF.